This is a list of T cell receptor beta chains from one sample in a study of cytomegalovirus exposure and HLA in healthy donors. Data came from immunoSEQ multiplex PCR; TCRdb stores just in-frame clones and leaves some out. Of about 130,000 clones in the sample, around 85% are singletons; the top ten hold 1.7%. Sequenced: PBMCs. Receptors originate from a boy aged 5-17 years in good health and CMV-seronegative. Each CDR3 is given with its conserved first and last residue.

v_call cdr3_aa
TRBV7-9 CASSPRDNGQETQYF
TRBV6-6 CASSYSPRGPYEQYF
TRBV19 CASSLSRNTEAFF
TRBV5-4 CASSLFNSGANVLTF
TRBV5-4 CASSLQGNTGELFF
TRBV7-9 CASSMDRAITDTQYF
TRBV5-4 CASSRTPNTEAFF
TRBV7-2 CASSSGLLNEQFF
TRBV4-2 CASSQDGAQGNTGELFF
TRBV2 CASSTYWPGADYTGELFF
TRBV29-1 CSVDGGGGGAVDIQYF
TRBV30 CAWSVGTGPYEQYF
TRBV18 CASSPRQGSYTF
TRBV10-3 CAISQNRGNSNEQYF
TRBV6-1 CASSTGNEQFF
TRBV4-2 CASQGAGGPGNEQFF
TRBV4-1 CASSQDISANTGELFF
TRBV10-1 CASSDLSSGGTPYQETQYF
TRBV20-1 CRMTRGTEAFF
TRBV19 CASSGTGRTGELFF
TRBV7-2 CASSFDTYEQYF
TRBV2 CASKADRGEETQYF
TRBV5-6 CASSPRGGRLAGVGNEQFF
TRBV10-3 CASSGRGDTGELFF
TRBV5-6 CASSLAPTGIYNEQFF